This T cell receptor (beta chain) emerged from a study of PD-1 blockade in mismatch repair-deficient tumors. Whole-study results and caveats: Tumor-resident clones, often absent from pretreatment blood, expanded after pembrolizumab and then contracted.

The CDR3 contains 13 residues. The V gene end was trimmed by 0 bases and the J gene end by 12 bases; junction bases not matched to a gene: 9. CDR1 SGHDT and CDR2 YYEEEE come from the germline V gene. TCRs were sequenced from a few patients responding to pembrolizumab. This clone has more than one count but fewer than ten. The antigen remains undetermined. Clones were sequenced by immunoSEQ multiplex PCR, and TCRdb holds only the in-frame ones, with some missing. The sample carries about 100,000 clones, 70% to 85% recorded once. V gene TRBV5-6 combines with J gene TRBJ2-7; 7 bases line up with TRBD1. The sample was peripheral blood, taken about eight months after starting pembrolizumab. The receptor's source is an adult with mismatch repair-deficient cancer. In DNA form, the CDR3 reads TGTGCCAGCAGCTTGGGGGAACAGGGGTTGCGGTACTTC. It is translated as CASSLGEQGLRYF.